This is a list of T cell receptor beta chains from one sample in a study of cytomegalovirus exposure and HLA in healthy donors. Measured with immunoSEQ multiplex PCR; TCRdb has only the in-frame clones, and not every one. The sample contains roughly 130,000 clones, 84% of which appear only once. The sequenced sample was PBMCs. Source of these receptors: a woman in her twenties or thirties in good health and CMV-seronegative. The CDR3 runs from the conserved cysteine through the conserved F or W. Each record gives: D gene, clone size, J gene, CDR3 length, V gene, CDR3 protein, CDR3 DNA. A D gene is named only where the DNA matches it firmly. A row's size may be missing; if present it is once, few, many or a size class.

>TRBD2|.|TRBJ2-2|16|TRBV5-1
CASSLAVLAGPGELFF
TGCGCCAGCAGCTTGGCTGTCCTAGCGGGTCCCGGGGAGCTGTTTTTT
>.|.|TRBJ1-2|13|TRBV11-2
CASSLAGAYGYTF
TGTGCCAGCAGCTTAGCAGGGGCCTATGGCTACACCTTC
>TRBD1|.|TRBJ2-5|15|TRBV29-1
CSVGATGRPSETQYF
TGCAGCGTTGGGGCGACAGGGCGGCCGTCAGAGACCCAGTACTTC
>.|.|TRBJ2-2|15|TRBV5-1
CASSLNQGTTGELFF
TGCGCCAGCAGCTTGAATCAGGGCACGACCGGGGAGCTGTTTTTT
>.|.|TRBJ1-5|13|TRBV10-2
CASSDRVNQPQHF
TGCGCCAGCAGTGACCGTGTGAATCAGCCCCAGCATTTT
>.|.|TRBJ2-2|14|TRBV30
CAWSVLLLAGELFF
TGTGCCTGGAGTGTACTCCTGCTGGCCGGGGAGCTGTTTTTT
>TRBD1|.|TRBJ2-7|14|TRBV18
CASSWTGGDYEQYF
TGTGCCAGCTCATGGACAGGTGGGGACTACGAGCAGTACTTC
>.|.|TRBJ1-3|14|TRBV5-1
CASSLGTAGNTIYF
TGCGCCAGCAGCTTGGGAACGGCTGGAAACACCATATATTTT
>TRBD2|.|TRBJ2-2|16|TRBV5-4
CASSPGLAGGYGELFF
TGTGCCAGCAGCCCGGGACTAGCGGGGGGTTACGGGGAGCTGTTTTTT
>.|.|TRBJ1-4|14|TRBV9
CASSSQGFNEKLFF
TGTGCCAGCAGCTCCCAGGGGTTTAATGAAAAACTGTTTTTT
>.|.|TRBJ1-5|16|TRBV7-2
CASSPSQAGSNQPQHF
TGTGCCAGCAGCCCCTCTCAGGCAGGGTCAAATCAGCCCCAGCATTTT
>.|.|TRBJ1-2|15|TRBV2
CASSVESAADYGYTF
TGTGCCAGCAGTGTCGAGTCTGCCGCTGACTATGGCTACACCTTC
>.|.|TRBJ1-6|14|TRBV7-2
CASSLSRLNSPLHF
TGTGCCAGCAGCCTTAGCCGGCTAAATTCACCCCTCCACTTT
>TRBD1|many|TRBJ1-1|15|TRBV5-6
CASSWTGGGGTEAFF
TGTGCCAGCAGCTGGACAGGGGGCGGGGGCACTGAAGCTTTCTTT
>TRBD1|.|TRBJ1-2|13|TRBV10-3
CAARQGANYGYTF
TGTGCCGCCCGACAGGGAGCTAACTATGGCTACACCTTC
>.|.|TRBJ1-2|13|TRBV6-5
CASSLRRGYGYTF
TGTGCCAGCAGTTTGCGGAGGGGCTATGGCTACACCTTC
>.|.|TRBJ1-4|12|TRBV19
CASGQYIEKLFF
TGTGCCAGCGGACAATATATTGAAAAACTGTTTTTT
>TRBD1|.|TRBJ1-5|14|TRBV19
CASGTARYNQPQHF
TGTGCCAGCGGGACAGCGAGATACAATCAGCCCCAGCATTTT
>.|.|TRBJ1-2|15|TRBV5-6
CASSLGTVRGYGYTF
TGTGCCAGCAGCTTGGGTACGGTCAGGGGCTATGGCTACACCTTC
>.|.|TRBJ1-2|15|TRBV7-2
CASSLVQEGTRGYTF
TGTGCCAGCAGCTTGGTGCAGGAGGGGACTCGTGGCTACACCTTC
>.|few|TRBJ1-2|12|TRBV2
CASRQGDYGYTF
TGTGCCAGCAGACAGGGAGACTATGGCTACACCTTC
>.|.|TRBJ1-4|14|TRBV7-2
CASSLTGRVEKLFF
TGTGCCAGCAGCCTGACAGGCAGGGTTGAAAAACTGTTTTTT
>TRBD2|.|TRBJ2-1|14|TRBV30
CAWSVAGGPDEQFF
TGTGCCTGGAGTGTGGCGGGGGGGCCCGATGAGCAGTTCTTC
>.|.|TRBJ1-2|12|TRBV6-5
CASRYRNYGYTF
TGTGCCAGCCGGTACAGGAACTATGGCTACACCTTC
>.|.|TRBJ1-3|14|TRBV2
CASSVLGSGNTIYF
TGTGCCAGCAGCGTGCTCGGCTCTGGAAACACCATATATTTT
>.|.|TRBJ1-1|14|TRBV6-1
CASSTVWTPMGAFF
TGTGCCAGCAGTACTGTCTGGACACCTATGGGGGCTTTCTTT
>TRBD1|once|TRBJ2-6|16|TRBV5-4
CASSQGQGSGANVLTF
TGCGCCAGCAGCCAAGGACAGGGCTCTGGGGCCAACGTCCTGACTTTC
>.|.|TRBJ1-1|12|TRBV10-1
CASSNPGTEAFF
TGCGCCAGCAGTAACCCCGGTACTGAAGCTTTCTTT
>TRBD2|.|TRBJ2-2|14|TRBV6-6
CASTRGRGTGELFF
TGTGCCAGCACCAGAGGGAGGGGCACCGGGGAGCTGTTTTTT
>TRBD1|few|TRBJ1-2|14|TRBV28
CASSTGGANYGYTF
TGTGCCAGCAGTACAGGGGGCGCTAACTATGGCTACACCTTC
>TRBD2|.|TRBJ2-5|15|TRBV5-1
CASSFTSGTQETQYF
TGCGCCAGCAGCTTCACTAGCGGGACCCAAGAGACCCAGTACTTC
>.|many|TRBJ2-2|16|TRBV4-1
CASSQVDMGLTGELFF
TGCGCCAGCAGCCAAGTAGATATGGGACTCACCGGGGAGCTGTTTTTT
>.|.|TRBJ2-3|16|TRBV7-2
CASSSSLGVRPDTQYF
TGTGCCAGCAGCTCCTCTCTGGGCGTCCGCCCAGATACGCAGTATTTT
>.|few|TRBJ1-1|15|TRBV4-1
CASSQERAGRTEAFF
TGCGCCAGCAGCCAAGAACGGGCAGGGAGGACTGAAGCTTTCTTT
>TRBD1|.|TRBJ2-7|14|TRBV6-5
CASSYDRGAYEQYF
TGTGCCAGCAGTTACGACAGGGGCGCCTACGAGCAGTACTTC
>.|.|TRBJ1-1|14|TRBV27
CASSLRQTNTEAFF
TGCGCCAGCAGTTTACGGCAGACTAACACTGAAGCTTTCTTT
>TRBD1|.|TRBJ2-2|15|TRBV5-1
CASSVGQGTAGELFF
TGCGCCAGCAGCGTGGGACAGGGGACAGCCGGGGAGCTGTTTTTT
>.|few|TRBJ2-7|12|TRBV5-1
CASSGSPYEQYF
TGCGCCAGCAGCGGCTCTCCCTACGAGCAGTACTTC
>TRBD2|.|TRBJ2-3|12|TRBV6-6
CATREGADTQYF
TGTGCCACCAGGGAGGGAGCAGATACGCAGTATTTT
>TRBD2|.|TRBJ2-3|18|TRBV15
CATSTRTLAGGLTDTQYF
TGTGCCACCAGCACCAGAACCCTAGCGGGGGGGCTAACAGATACGCAGTATTTT
>.|.|TRBJ1-1|13|TRBV9
CASSEPGRTEAFF
TGTGCCAGCAGCGAGCCGGGTCGGACTGAAGCTTTCTTT
>.|.|TRBJ1-2|14|TRBV10-2
CASSAAGGNYGYTF
TGCGCCAGCAGTGCCGCGGGGGGGAACTATGGCTACACCTTC
>.|.|TRBJ1-1|13|TRBV14
CASSRQMNTEAFF
TGTGCCAGCAGCCGACAAATGAACACTGAAGCTTTCTTT
>.|once|TRBJ1-1|14|TRBV5-1
CASSLLQANLEAFF
TGCGCCAGCAGCTTGTTACAGGCAAATCTTGAAGCTTTCTTT
>.|.|TRBJ1-1|14|TRBV27
CASSRDSTNTEAFF
TGTGCCAGCTCCAGAGACAGTACGAACACTGAAGCTTTCTTT
>TRBD1|.|TRBJ1-5|14|TRBV27
CASSFYRGRKPQHF
TGTGCCAGCAGTTTTTACAGGGGGCGCAAGCCCCAGCATTTT
>.|once|TRBJ2-7|13|TRBV27
CASGDSPNYEQYF
TGTGCCAGCGGGGACTCACCCAACTACGAGCAGTACTTC
>.|.|TRBJ1-5|16|TRBV10-3
CAISEGGPAGGQPQHF
TGTGCCATCAGTGAAGGAGGGCCCGCAGGCGGTCAGCCCCAGCATTTT
>.|.|TRBJ2-1|12|TRBV5-1
CASGRFDLEQFF
TGCGCCAGCGGCAGGTTTGATTTGGAGCAGTTCTTC
>.|.|TRBJ2-1|14|TRBV27
CASTGGSSYNEQFF
TGTGCCAGCACCGGAGGGAGCTCCTACAATGAGCAGTTCTTC